The 21 T cell receptor beta chains below were found in one sample sequenced in a study of OX40 agonist ivuxolimab in advanced cancers. Produced via immunoSEQ multiplex PCR; TCRdb's table is partial and in-frame only. The table includes approximately 70,000 clones, 85% detected once. Source: CD4+ or CD8+ T cells sorted from blood, taken in a trial of the OX40 agonist ivuxolimab. These receptors were taken from an adult with an advanced solid tumor such as melanoma, head and neck, liver or kidney cancer.

The chain recombines TRBV19 with TRBJ1-4; no definite D call. Looked up from germline, CDR1 is LNHDA and CDR2 is SQIVND (reference sequence). V lost 2 bases and J 3 bases, leaving 10 bases between the germline ends. The CDR3 is 15 amino acids. The CDR3 region has the DNA TGTGCCAGTAGTATAAGTTGGGGAGCTAATGAAAAACTGTTTTTT. Residues: CASSISWGANEKLFF.

In this sample, this clone turned up a few times. V gene TRBV4-1 combines with J gene TRBJ2-2, with a tentative D call TRBD2 (5 bases). The CDR3 has 17 residues. The germline gives CDR1 MGHRA, CDR2 YSYEKL. The V end was cut by 0 bases, the J end by 4 bases, with 15 bases between. Here the CDR3 reads CASSQDSAFLSTGELFF. In nucleotides, the CDR3 is TGCGCCAGCAGCCAAGATAGCGCCTTCTTAAGCACCGGGGAGCTGTTTTTT.

The gene calls are TRBV5-4 and TRBJ2-1, with 8 nucleotides matching TRBD2. Germline-derived CDR1 and CDR2 are SGHNT and YYREEE (reference sequence). CDR3 size: 16 residues. V lost 4 bases to trimming and J lost 2 bases; unmatched junction nucleotides: 8. CDR3 amino acids: CASSPTRAGAYNEQFF. CDR3 sequence (DNA): TGTGCCAGCAGCCCCACCCGAGCGGGGGCCTACAATGAGCAGTTCTTC.

The chain uses TRBV19 and TRBJ1-5; D gene uncertain. V lost 6 bases, J lost 5 bases, and 20 bases lay in between. CDR3 size: 16 residues. The germline V gene has CDR1 LNHDA and CDR2 SQIVND (reference sequence). The CDR3 DNA reads TGTGCCAGTAGCCACCCGAACGGGGAGTGGGATCAGCCCCAGCATTTT. Its protein is CASSHPNGEWDQPQHF.

The chain employs TRBV19 and TRBJ1-3; D is uncertain. The V gene's germline CDR1 is LNHDA and CDR2 SQIVND (reference sequence). V dropped 3 bases and J dropped 2 bases, with 17 bases sitting between them. The CDR3 runs 17 residues. CDR3 nucleotide sequence: TGTGCCAGTAGTATTGTGTGGGTCGGAATCACTGGAAACACCATATATTTT. Protein sequence: CASSIVWVGITGNTIYF.

The genes are TRBV27 and TRBJ1-2, with D uncertain. V lost 2 bases and J lost 4, with 8 bases in between. Germline CDR1 and CDR2: MNHEY and SMNVEV (reference sequence). This CDR3 region has 13 residues. CDR3 sequence reads: CASSLILGYGYTF. Here the CDR3 DNA reads TGTGCCAGCAGTTTAATCCTCGGCTATGGCTACACCTTC.

This clone was observed many times. The rearrangement links TRBV29-1 to TRBJ2-1; tentative D call: TRBD2 (5 bases). The CDR3 runs to 12 residues. Trimming stripped 3 bases from V and 10 bases from J, with 13 bases between. Germline CDR1 reads SQVTM; CDR2 reads ANQGSEA. The CDR3, as DNA: TGCAGCGTTGAGAGGGTAGCAAACGAGCAGTTCTTC. Protein: CSVERVANEQFF.

This rearrangement joins TRBV6-5 to TRBJ2-2; TRBD2 aligns across 7 bases. This CDR3 has 15 amino acids. J was trimmed by 6 bases and V by 6 bases; bases with no gene match: 10. Germline V gene lookup returns CDR1 MNHEY and CDR2 SVGAGI. The CDR3 DNA reads TGTGCCAGCAGGGGAGGGGACTCCCGAGCCGGGGAGCTGTTTTTT. This gives the protein CASRGGDSRAGELFF.

The rearrangement links TRBV6-5 to TRBJ2-2; tentatively, D is TRBD1 (6 bases). The germline CDR1 and CDR2 sequences are MNHEY and SVGAGI. The CDR3 loop spans 15 amino acids. The germline V and J ends were trimmed by 4 bases and 0 bases, with 9 bases remaining between them. CDR3 DNA: TGTGCCAGCAGTTCGGACAGCTCGAACACCGGGGAGCTGTTTTTT. Translation: CASSSDSSNTGELFF.

This chain links TRBV5-8 with TRBJ2-5, with D perhaps matching TRBD2 (6 bases). Per the germline V gene, CDR1 is SGHTS and CDR2 is YDEGEE. V lost 4 bases and J lost 2, with 18 bases in between. CDR3 length equals 16 residues. The CDR3: CASSPLPGEAQETQYF. The CDR3, as DNA: TGTGCCAGCAGCCCTCTCCCGGGGGAGGCACAAGAGACCCAGTACTTC.

In its sample, this clone was seen once. This chain's CDR3 is CASSVGGLADSDTQYF. CDR3 DNA sequence: TGTGCCAGCAGCGTCGGAGGCCTAGCGGACTCAGATACGCAGTATTTT. The chain employs TRBV9 and TRBJ2-3, with 7 bases that match TRBD2. The trim removed 2 bases at V and 4 bases at J, leaving 10 bases unmatched. Germline V CDR1 and CDR2: SGDLS, YYNGEE. The CDR3 runs to 16 residues.

In this sample, this clone turned up a few times. The chain carries TRBV2 and TRBJ1-1; D not certain. V lost 3 bases and J 1 base, leaving 6 bases between the germline ends. Per germline, CDR1 SNHLY and CDR2 FYNNEI. The length of the CDR3 is 13 residues. CDR3 sequence (DNA): TGTGCCAGCAGTGATCCGGGGAACACTGAAGCTTTCTTT. Its translation is CASSDPGNTEAFF. The variable domain in full, completed from reference TRBV2 and TRBJ1-1, reads EPEVTQTPSHQVTQMGQEVILRCVPISNHLYFYWYRQILGQKVEFLVSFYNNEISEKSEIFDDQFSVERPDGSNFTLKIRSTKLEDSAMYFCASSDPGNTEAFFGQGTRLTVV.

The rearrangement joins TRBV6-1 to TRBJ2-5; 10 bases map to TRBD1. This CDR3 contains 15 residues. The J segment lost 4 bases and the V segment lost 2 bases, leaving 4 bases of the junction unmatched. Germline V lookup: CDR1 MNHNS, CDR2 SASEGT. This CDR3 is CASSEIRTGGETQYF. CDR3 DNA: TGTGCCAGCAGTGAAATAAGGACAGGGGGAGAGACCCAGTACTTC.

The chain recombines TRBV11-2 with TRBJ2-1; 10 bases are a match to TRBD2. Germline CDR1 SGHAT, CDR2 FQNNGV. CDR3 length: 15 amino acids. Unmatched junction bases numbered 6, after V lost 1 base and J lost 9 bases. The CDR3 coding sequence is TGTGCCAGCAGCTTAGCTAGCGGGAGAGGGACTGAGCAGTTCTTC. This encodes CASSLASGRGTEQFF.

This clone was recorded once. CDR3 sequence reads: CASSLDLAGGTDTQYF. The DNA of the CDR3 is TGCGCCAGCAGCTTGGATCTAGCGGGGGGCACAGATACGCAGTATTTT. The genes are TRBV5-1 and TRBJ2-3, with 10 nucleotides matching TRBD2. With V trimmed by 0 bases and J by 1 base, 2 bases remained unmatched. The CDR3 has 16 amino acids. Germline V lookup: CDR1 SGHRS, CDR2 YFSETQ.

This chain's CDR3 is CASSLGLAASTDTQYF. CDR3 DNA sequence: TGTGCCAGCAGTTTGGGACTAGCGGCTAGCACAGATACGCAGTATTTT. This chain joins TRBV27 and TRBJ2-3; 11 bases agree with TRBD2. The CDR3 length is 16 residues. Germline CDR1 is MNHEY and CDR2 is SMNVEV (reference sequence). Trimming took 3 bases from V and 0 from J; bases not matched to a gene: 2.

The rearrangement links TRBV7-2 to TRBJ2-1, with D maybe TRBD2 (6 bases). The CDR3 totals 14 residues. Trimming pared 6 bases from V and 5 bases from J, leaving 14 bases between. Germline assignment: CDR1 SGHTA and CDR2 FQGNSA. The CDR3 region has the DNA TGTGCCAGCAGTTTTGGGACTGGACACAATGAGCAGTTCTTC. Residues: CASSFGTGHNEQFF.

This clone has just one count. The chain combines TRBV2 with TRBJ1-1, with D unresolved. This CDR3 has 14 amino acids. V was cut by 1 base and J by 1 base, with 7 bases left in between. Germline V gene lookup returns CDR1 SNHLY and CDR2 FYNNEI. The CDR3 nucleotides are TGTGCCAGCAGTGAAGTACCCCAGAACACTGAAGCTTTCTTT. Amino acid sequence: CASSEVPQNTEAFF.

With respect to this clone: A clone one base away is much larger, so this may be a read error. The CDR3 sequence: CASSSYYEQYF. The CDR3 DNA is TGTGCCAGCAGTTCGTACTACGAGCAGTACTTC. The chain couples TRBV28 to TRBJ2-7; no clear D gene. The germline V and J ends were trimmed by 4 bases and 3 bases, with 4 bases remaining between them. CDR3 length: 11 amino acids. Germline values: CDR1 MDHEN, CDR2 SYDVKM. Looking up the rest from reference TRBV28 and TRBJ2-7 gives the full variable domain: DVKVTQSSRYLVKRTGEKVFLECVQDMDHENMFWYRQDPGLGLRLIYFSYDVKMKEKGDIPEGYSVSREKKERFSLILESASTNQTSMYLCASSSYYEQYFGPGTRLTVT.

The chain recombines TRBV28 with TRBJ1-5; TRBD1 is a possible D gene (6 bases). Germline assignment: CDR1 MDHEN and CDR2 SYDVKM. V lost 6 bases and J 8 bases, leaving 14 bases between the germline ends. The CDR3 covers 13 residues. CDR3 amino acids: CASRTQGVEPQHF. In nucleotides, the CDR3 is TGTGCCAGCAGAACACAGGGAGTTGAGCCCCAGCATTTT.

The chain uses TRBV6-1 and TRBJ1-1; 8 bases are a match to TRBD1. The J segment lost 4 bases and the V segment lost 1 base, leaving 2 bases of the junction unmatched. CDR1 and CDR2 from the germline V gene are MNHNS and SASEGT. The CDR3 contains 14 residues. CDR3 nucleotides: TGTGCCAGCAGTGAAGTGACAGGGGTCACTGAAGCTTTCTTT. Protein: CASSEVTGVTEAFF.